These 25 T cell receptor beta chains came from one sample sequenced in a study of CD4+ T cells in melanoma. Clones were read by immunoSEQ multiplex PCR, and TCRdb kept only the in-frame ones, dropping some. The sample carries 9,500 to 10,000 clones, less than 85% recorded once. The specimen was cells from a culture (not recorded whether cultured in vitro). Receptors originate from a human donor with melanoma.

Only a few counts were recorded for this clone. V gene TRBV4-1 combines with J gene TRBJ1-1; D remains unclear. From germline, CDR1 is MGHRA and CDR2 YSYEKL. This CDR3 is 13 amino acids long. Trimming shortened V by 3 bases and J by 1 base, and 6 bases separated the two germline ends. The CDR3 bases are TGCGCCAGCAGCCACCCTAGGAACACTGAAGCTTTCTTT. Amino acid sequence: CASSHPRNTEAFF.

The chain links TRBV18 to TRBJ2-5; D uncertain. The CDR3 extends over 13 amino acids. Germline loops: CDR1 KGHSH, CDR2 LQKENI. Trimming removed 5 bases at V and 3 bases at J, with 10 bases between. The DNA of the CDR3 is TGTGCCAGCTCAGTTTCGCTAGAAGAGACCCAGTACTTC. It specifies CASSVSLEETQYF.

DNA for the CDR3: TGTGCCAGCAGTCCTTTTATGAGCTCCTACAATGAGCAGTTCTTC. Translating gives CASSPFMSSYNEQFF. This chain joins TRBV3-1 (or the pseudogene TRBV3-2) and TRBJ2-1; D is ambiguous. The CDR3 has 15 amino acids. Trimming shortened V by 6 bases and J by 0 bases, and 12 bases separated the two germline ends. From germline, CDR1 is LGHDT and CDR2 YNNKEL (reference sequence).

The V call is TRBV7-9, the J call TRBJ2-5; D not resolved. The germline V gene encodes CDR1 SEHNR and CDR2 FQNEAQ (reference sequence). V gave up 0 bases and J gave up 4 bases, with 12 bases separating them. The CDR3 extends over 15 amino acids. The CDR3 region has the DNA TGTGCCAGCAGCTTAGCGTGGGCGAGCCGAGAGACCCAGTACTTC. This encodes CASSLAWASRETQYF.

The chain links TRBV6-2 or TRBV6-3 to TRBJ2-7; D is tentatively TRBD1 or TRBD2 (6 bases each). Germline V gives CDR1 MNHEY, CDR2 SVGEGT. This CDR3 has 16 residues. Between the trimmed V and J ends, which lost 2 bases and 3 bases, there was a span of 17 bases. This CDR3 is CASSYGTPKGGYEQYF. The DNA for the CDR3 is TGTGCCAGCAGTTACGGGACACCAAAGGGGGGCTACGAGCAGTACTTC.

V usage is TRBV2 and J usage is TRBJ1-1; TRBD1 is a possible D gene (5 bases). Germline V lookup: CDR1 SNHLY, CDR2 FYNNEI. V gave up 6 bases and J gave up 2 bases, with 10 bases separating them. There are 13 residues in the CDR3. CDR3 loop: CASRTAINTEAFF. In DNA, the CDR3 is TGTGCCAGCAGGACAGCGATTAACACTGAAGCTTTCTTT.

The chain recombines TRBV27 with TRBJ2-1; D is unclear. The CDR3 loop spans 13 amino acids. Germline lookup yields CDR1 MNHEY and CDR2 SMNVEV (reference sequence). V dropped 8 bases and J dropped 0 bases, with 8 bases sitting between them. CDR3 sequence: CASGMSSYNEQFF. DNA for the CDR3: TGTGCCAGCGGAATGAGCTCCTACAATGAGCAGTTCTTC.

The rearrangement joins TRBV18 to TRBJ2-5; D is unclear. There are 14 residues in the CDR3. The germline V gene has CDR1 KGHSH and CDR2 LQKENI. Trimming stripped 2 bases from V and 0 bases from J, with 7 bases between. For the CDR3, the DNA is TGTGCCAGCTCACCAATCGGAAACCAAGAGACCCAGTACTTC. It yields the protein CASSPIGNQETQYF.

V is TRBV4-1 and J is TRBJ2-1, with a weak D call TRBD2 (6 bases). The CDR3 contains 15 residues. CDR1 and CDR2 (germline): MGHRA, YSYEKL. V lost 2 bases, J lost 5 bases, and 13 bases lay in between. The CDR3 sequence is CASSQPAGRDNEQFF. Here the CDR3 DNA reads TGCGCCAGCAGCCAACCCGCGGGGCGCGACAATGAGCAGTTCTTC.

This clone was observed a handful of times. The chain employs TRBV5-4 and TRBJ1-6; D gene unclear. The CDR3 has 15 residues. CDR1 and CDR2 from the germline V gene are SGHNT and YYREEE (reference sequence). Trimming removed 4 bases at V and 9 bases at J, with 17 bases between. The CDR3 DNA follows: TGTGCCAGCAGCGCCACCGGCCAGGCAAGTTCACCCCTCCACTTT. As protein: CASSATGQASSPLHF.

This chain connects TRBV5-6 to TRBJ1-4; TRBD1 agrees at 8 bases. Germline V lookup: CDR1 SGHDT, CDR2 YYEEEE. V dropped 2 bases and J dropped 6; count of bases not matched to a gene: 6. The CDR3 totals 15 residues. This CDR3 is CASSFSGTGHEKLFF. The CDR3, as DNA: TGTGCCAGCAGCTTCTCCGGGACAGGCCATGAAAAACTGTTTTTT. Complete variable domain (other parts from reference TRBV5-6 and TRBJ1-4): DAGVTQSPTHLIKTRGQQVTLRCSPKSGHDTVSWYQQALGQGPQFIFQYYEEEERQRGNFPDRFSGHQFPNYSSELNVNALLLGDSALYLCASSFSGTGHEKLFFGSGTQLSVL.

The gene calls are TRBV2 and TRBJ2-7; D might be TRBD1 (5 bases). The germline gives CDR1 SNHLY, CDR2 FYNNEI. The CDR3 sequence is 14 residues long. V lost 8 bases to trimming and J lost 1 base, with 15 bases between them. The CDR3: CASLQGWESYEQYF. The CDR3 DNA sequence: TGTGCCAGCCTGCAGGGCTGGGAATCCTACGAGCAGTACTTC.

This sequence joins TRBV7-6 and TRBJ1-3; no definite D call. CDR1 SGHVS and CDR2 FNYEAQ come from the germline V gene. The V and J ends lost 5 bases and 0 bases respectively, with 14 bases between them. The length of the CDR3 is 16 residues. The CDR3 loop reads CASSATRVSSGNTIYF. In DNA, the CDR3 is TGTGCCAGCAGCGCCACTCGAGTAAGCTCTGGAAACACCATATATTTT.

This clone has a handful of counts. The rearrangement links TRBV4-1 to TRBJ2-2, with 7 bases identical to TRBD1. The germline V gene encodes CDR1 MGHRA and CDR2 YSYEKL. After removal of 3 bases from V and 0 bases from J, the junction contained 4 bases not matched to a gene. The CDR3 runs 16 residues. Written as DNA, the CDR3 is TGCGCCAGCAGCCAGTGGACAGGTTCGAACACCGGGGAGCTGTTTTTT. Its translation is CASSQWTGSNTGELFF.

This clone has only one observation. The V call is TRBV3-1 (or the pseudogene TRBV3-2), the J call TRBJ2-3; D is ambiguous. V lost 4 bases, J lost 0 bases, and 14 bases lay in between. Germline CDR1 LGHDT, CDR2 YNNKEL (reference sequence). This CDR3 contains 16 residues. DNA of the CDR3: TGTGCCAGCAGCCTTTTTAGGAGTACGAGCACAGATACGCAGTATTTT. Translating gives CASSLFRSTSTDTQYF.

This clone was counted only a few times. The J gene is TRBJ1-5, the V gene TRBV7-8; maybe TRBD1 (6 bases). The CDR3 is 14 amino acids. V was trimmed by 7 bases and J by 4 bases, leaving 14 bases between them. Germline CDR1 is SGHVS and CDR2 is FQNEAQ. CDR3 loop: CASTRGGPNQPQHF. The CDR3 DNA is TGTGCCAGCACCCGGGGGGGCCCAAATCAGCCCCAGCATTTT.

The genes are TRBV7-3 and TRBJ2-1; D unclear. The CDR3 length is 14 residues. V lost 2 bases, J lost 4 bases, and 9 bases lay in between. The germline V gene encodes CDR1 SGHTA and CDR2 FQGTGA. CDR3 sequence reads: CASSLQPPYNEQFF. CDR3 sequence (DNA): TGTGCCAGCAGCTTACAACCCCCTTACAATGAGCAGTTCTTC.

This clone was counted only a few times. The genes are TRBV18 and TRBJ1-2; D is uncertain. Germline V gene lookup returns CDR1 KGHSH and CDR2 LQKENI. The CDR3 contains 14 residues. The V gene lost 1 base and the J gene lost 0 bases, with 6 bases spanning the gap. CDR3: CASSPQGANYGYTF. The CDR3 DNA sequence: TGTGCCAGCTCACCACAGGGAGCTAACTATGGCTACACCTTC.

V and J are TRBV12-3 or TRBV12-4 and TRBJ2-7; D is perhaps TRBD1 (5 bases). The CDR3 covers 11 residues. V was pared by 8 bases and J by 4 bases, with 9 bases between. The CDR3 protein is CASGYRYEQYF. The CDR3 region has the DNA TGTGCCAGCGGGTACAGGTACGAGCAGTACTTC.

CDR3 nucleotides: TGCGCCAGCAGTGATGGGGGAACCGGGGCCAACGTCCTGACTTTC. It specifies CASSDGGTGANVLTF. The rearrangement links TRBV10-1 to TRBJ2-6; possibly TRBD1 or TRBD2 for D (5 bases each). This CDR3 is 15 amino acids long. CDR1 is WNHNN and CDR2 is SYGVQD in the germline V gene (reference sequence). Trimming shortened V by 3 bases and J by 4 bases, and 10 bases separated the two germline ends.

This chain joins TRBV14 and TRBJ1-1; D is unresolved. This CDR3 has 13 amino acids. CDR1 is SGHDN, CDR2 FVKESK, per germline. Deletions cut 0 bases from V and 5 bases from J, with 7 bases between. In DNA, the CDR3 is TGTGCCAGCAGCCAAGATCGGTGGACTGAAGCTTTCTTT. Its protein is CASSQDRWTEAFF.

The sample holds one count of this clone. The chain's CDR3 is CAARGAKSYGYTF. The CDR3 DNA reads TGTGCCGCGAGAGGGGCCAAAAGCTATGGCTACACCTTC. V usage is TRBV2 and J usage is TRBJ1-2; D perhaps matches TRBD1 (5 bases). V was trimmed by 11 bases and J by 4 bases, leaving 17 bases between them. Germline values: CDR1 SNHLY, CDR2 FYNNEI. The CDR3 loop spans 13 amino acids.

The rearrangement joins TRBV4-2 to TRBJ2-1; 12 bases map to TRBD1. V was clipped by 3 bases and J by 8 bases; unmatched bases: 11. Germline V gives CDR1 LGHNA, CDR2 YNFKEQ. The CDR3 contains 17 residues. CDR3 sequence reads: CASSQQARDRGLDEQFF. DNA of the CDR3: TGTGCCAGCAGCCAGCAAGCCCGGGACAGGGGGCTGGATGAGCAGTTCTTC.

The genes are TRBV6-5 and TRBJ1-1; no definite D call. Germline CDR1 is MNHEY and CDR2 is SVGAGI. With 7 bases removed from V and 2 bases from J, the gap between germline ends came to 8 bases. The CDR3 has 12 residues. CDR3 sequence reads: CASTGRNTEAFF. Written as DNA, the CDR3 is TGTGCCAGCACGGGCAGAAACACTGAAGCTTTCTTT.

The chain links TRBV5-1 to TRBJ2-3, with 10 nucleotides matching TRBD1. The germline V gene encodes CDR1 SGHRS and CDR2 YFSETQ. V lost 0 bases, J lost 4 bases, and 5 bases stayed unmatched. CDR3 size: 16 residues. The CDR3 DNA follows: TGCGCCAGCAGCTTGGCGGACAGGGGGGTCGCAGATACGCAGTATTTT. This gives the protein CASSLADRGVADTQYF.